The clone carrying this TCR beta chain appeared a few times. What it recognizes is unknown. Vbeta (60) and Jbeta (13) primers were used in the PCR. Data came from immunoSEQ multiplex PCR; TCRdb stores just in-frame clones and leaves some out. Of about 82,000 clones listed, around 74% were seen once; the top ten hold more than 5.5%. This sample stems from a study of cytomegalovirus exposure and HLA in healthy donors. Study-level background: An early data release held around 80 million unique TCRs from HLA-typed donors. Points from the study as a whole: On later analysis, the bulk of CMV-associated TCR beta chains appeared to be HLA-restricted.

V was cut by 4 bases and J by 6 bases, with 19 bases left in between. Germline V gene sequence: CDR1 SGHDT, CDR2 YYEEEE. This CDR3 region has 16 residues. The gene calls are TRBV5-6 and TRBJ2-2; a weak D match, TRBD2 (5 bases). The sequenced sample was PBMCs. This clonotype was sampled from a woman between 50 and 59 years old in good health and CMV-seropositive. CDR3 loop: CASSPFHRERAGELFF. CDR3 in DNA: TGTGCCAGCAGCCCTTTTCACCGGGAACGGGCCGGGGAGCTGTTTTTT. The full variable domain, completed using reference TRBV5-6 and TRBJ2-2, is DAGVTQSPTHLIKTRGQQVTLRCSPKSGHDTVSWYQQALGQGPQFIFQYYEEEERQRGNFPDRFSGHQFPNYSSELNVNALLLGDSALYLCASSPFHRERAGELFFGEGSRLTVL.